This T cell receptor (beta chain) comes out of a study of cytomegalovirus exposure and HLA in healthy donors listed by TCRdb under 2017. Notes on the research overall: According to a later analysis, the roughly 130 validation repertoires were produced on the same platform as the roughly 600 repertoires of the first cohort. The study aimed to test whether signatures of past pathogen exposure could be identified by cataloging public T cell receptors. In addition to the first cohort of approximately 650 subjects, a separate validation cohort of 100 to 150 different subjects was used. To predict cytomegalovirus infection status, the study brought together high-throughput TCR immunosequencing, statistical association of individual TCRs with disease status, and machine learning.

Reading the germline V gene (reference sequence) gives CDR1 LNHDA and CDR2 SQIVND. The CDR3 covers 17 residues, taking in both the cysteine and the phenylalanine. The retained sequence is limited to the CDR3, 51 bases, with the frame set at the first base. V is cut back by 4 bases and J by 0 bases, with 2 bases in the junction unmatched. This clone has a count of ten or more. Its recognized antigen is unknown. Qualities for individual bases were not recorded, and no much larger clone is one base off. Findings and caveats that apply to the study as a whole: Most TCR sequences were seen in very few donors, while some public TCRs were found in many individuals. In vitro tests confirmed that three of the cytomegalovirus-associated TCR beta chains recognize cytomegalovirus antigens. The authors suggested that the approach could potentially be extended to other disease states and immunological phenotypes. A later analysis had no HLA typing for the validation cohort, so co-occurrence there was scored across all 120 or so repertoires. In a later analysis, TCRs clustered in the first cohort were found to also tend to co-occur in the approximately 120 validation repertoires, with 90% to 95% of cluster scores above 0. The classifier was reported to diagnose cytomegalovirus status with high specificity and sensitivity in both the original cohort and the validation cohort. The study listed around 160 TCR beta chains as associated with cytomegalovirus.

Library prep was done by the immunoSEQ multiplex PCR assay. Per the source publication's procedure: A statistical classification framework was developed to diagnose cytomegalovirus status using the catalog of TCR beta chain sequences. TCRdb provides this immuneACCESS table in a form limited to in-frame rearrangements. Some clones are lacking; in checked studies, under half of them reflect an unresolved V gene, and why the rest are absent is not known. V, J and clone size were drawn from that table, and D and trimming were deduced from the DNA. This sample has about 170,000 clones in its table, and just under 90% of those were observed once. The ten largest clones capture more than 1.3% of the sample. The donors were included in the validation cohort of around 120 subjects, a group kept apart from the roughly 700-subject first cohort.

The sequencing sample was made of PBMCs. The sequence was obtained from a woman between 25 and 40 years old in good health and CMV-seronegative. The chain couples TRBV19 to TRBJ2-2; TRBD2 lines up with 13 middle nucleotides. The nucleotides are TGTGCCAGTAGTAGGGGACTAGCGGGGACGAACACCGGGGAGCTGTTTTTT. It is translated as CASSRGLAGTNTGELFF.